A single sample gave rise to the 5 T cell receptor beta chains below, sequenced in a study of human T cells and chemical hapten exposure. Time point meaning: patch test 1, 2 weeks after DPC sensitization. The sample's treatment: therapeutic diphenylcyclopropenone sensitization with weekly scalp DPC. MiXCR was run by TCRdb on the RACE reads, yielding one entry per CDR3 protein. This sample has approximately 100,000 distinct CDR3 sequences, with roughly 9.6% found just once. The specimen was whole blood, collected in connection with sensitization to the hapten diphenylcyclopropenone (DPC). The receptors come from a woman aged 35 to 49 with alopecia areata. Some clones in this sample may be carry-over from other donors' samples.

The DNA for the CDR3 is TGCAGTGCTAGACCCGTCGGGACAGGGGGTAGAGAGACCCAGTACTTC. Encoded protein: CSARPVGTGGRETQYF. The V gene is TRBV20-1, the J gene TRBJ2-5; 11 bases match TRBD1. The CDR3 totals 16 residues. After removal of 2 bases from V and 4 bases from J, the junction contained 9 bases not matched to a gene. Germline V CDR1 and CDR2: DFQATT, SNEGSKA (reference sequence).

The chain has TRBV15 and TRBJ2-5, with a possible D match to TRBD2 (6 bases). Per germline, CDR1 LNHNV and CDR2 YYDKDF (reference sequence). This CDR3 is 12 amino acids long. V lost 8 bases to trimming and J lost 0 bases, with 7 bases between them. The CDR3 bases are TGTGCCACCCGGGACTACCAAGAGACCCAGTACTTC. Residues: CATRDYQETQYF.

This clonotype was detected only a few times. V is TRBV28 and J is TRBJ2-3; maybe TRBD2 (6 bases). Trimming cost V 0 bases and J 5 bases, with 9 bases left between them. Germline CDR1 reads MDHEN; CDR2 reads SYDVKM. The CDR3 has 14 amino acids. The CDR3 DNA sequence: TGTGCCAGCAGTTTATGGGGGGGAGGAGATACGCAGTATTTT. The encoded protein is CASSLWGGGDTQYF.

This clonotype was counted a few times. The chain has TRBV4-1 and TRBJ1-1; D is possibly TRBD1 (5 bases). CDR3 length: 14 amino acids. From germline, CDR1 is MGHRA and CDR2 YSYEKL. V was pared by 0 bases and J by 3 bases, with 8 bases between. The CDR3, as DNA: TGCGCCAGCAGCCAAGATCCAGGGTACACTGAAGCTTTCTTT. Its protein is CASSQDPGYTEAFF.

The gene calls are TRBV4-1 and TRBJ1-2, with TRBD1 identical over 9 bases. Unmatched junction bases numbered 9, after V lost 4 bases and J lost 6 bases. This CDR3 spans 15 amino acids. Looked up from germline, CDR1 is MGHRA and CDR2 is YSYEKL. The CDR3 region has the DNA TGCGCCAGCAGCCGCTCGACAGGGGGTTTGGATGGCTACACCTTC. Its translation: CASSRSTGGLDGYTF.